A selection of T cell receptor beta chains follows, all from one sample in a study of CD8 T cells in ankylosing spondylitis. A single record per CDR3 protein comes from TCRdb applying MiXCR to the 5' RACE reads. Of 50,000 to 75,000 distinct CDR3 sequences listed, 6.2% are singletons. The sequencing sample was made of synovial fluid, either unsorted or a sorted T cell fraction (not recorded which). All receptors derive from a male donor with ankylosing spondylitis. The CDR3 runs from the conserved cysteine through the conserved F or W. D genes are given only for firm matches. Size values are once, few and many counts, or a class for expanded clones, and some rows have none.

clone_size d_call j_call v_call cdr3_aa cdr3_nt
- TRBD1 TRBJ2-1 TRBV7-3 CASSPRDRGHDEQFF TGTGCCAGCAGCCCTCGGGACAGGGGGCACGATGAGCAGTTCTTC
many TRBD2 TRBJ2-3 TRBV29-1 CSGREVGDTQYF TGCAGCGGGCGGGAGGTCGGAGATACGCAGTATTTT
medium-sized TRBD1 TRBJ1-5 TRBV5-1 CASSPRTGEGQPQHF TGCGCCAGCAGCCCCAGGACAGGGGAAGGACAGCCCCAGCATTTT
many TRBD2 TRBJ2-1 TRBV7-3 CASSFLAGRINEQFF TGTGCCAGCAGCTTCCTAGCGGGTCGTATCAATGAGCAGTTCTTC
- - TRBJ2-1 TRBV27 CASYYSPNEQFF TGTGCCAGCTATTATTCGCCCAATGAGCAGTTCTTC
many - TRBJ2-1 TRBV6-1 CASSEHKYNEQFF TGTGCCAGCAGTGAGCACAAATACAATGAGCAGTTCTTC
few - TRBJ2-7 TRBV7-2 CASSHGLYEQYF TGTGCCAGCAGCCACGGACTCTACGAGCAGTACTTC
many - TRBJ2-3 TRBV13 CASSLRDSTDTQYF TGTGCCAGCAGCCTCCGGGACTCCACAGATACGCAGTATTTT
many TRBD2 TRBJ2-1 TRBV3-1 CASRSFLAADNEQFF TGTGCCAGCAGGTCCTTCCTAGCGGCCGACAATGAGCAGTTCTTC
few - TRBJ2-1 TRBV19 CASRLGAGRYNEQFF TGTGCCAGTAGGCTTGGGGCAGGGCGTTACAATGAGCAGTTCTTC
many TRBD1 TRBJ2-1 TRBV12-3/TRBV12-4 CASSFRDRNNEQFF TGTGCCAGCAGTTTCCGGGACAGAAACAATGAGCAGTTCTTC
- - TRBJ2-7 TRBV3-1 CASSQAYRALGEQYF TGTGCCAGCAGCCAAGCCTACAGAGCCCTAGGCGAGCAGTACTTC
few - TRBJ1-1 TRBV6-2/TRBV6-3 CASITRPRNTEAFF TGTGCCAGCATTACCCGGCCGAGGAACACTGAAGCTTTCTTT
many TRBD2 TRBJ2-1 TRBV4-1 CASSQEGELAGGNEQFF TGCGCCAGCAGCCAAGAGGGTGAACTAGCGGGGGGCAATGAGCAGTTCTTC
few - TRBJ2-1 TRBV18 CASSQPQEGIQFF TGTGCCAGCTCACAACCCCAAGAGGGAATACAGTTCTTC
few - TRBJ1-4 TRBV6-1 CASSEALARLDGKLFF TGTGCCAGCAGTGAAGCGCTGGCCCGCCTTGATGGAAAACTGTTTTTT
many TRBD1 TRBJ2-5 TRBV20-1 CSATSGQGVKETQYF TGCAGTGCCACCTCCGGACAGGGGGTTAAAGAGACCCAGTACTTC
- - TRBJ2-6 TRBV7-6 CASSLAGGFGANVLTF TGTGCCAGCAGCTTAGCCGGTGGGTTTGGGGCCAACGTCCTGACTTTC
many - TRBJ2-4 TRBV1 CTSSQERQGPYF TGCACCAGCAGCCAAGAGAGACAGGGCCCATACTTC
few - TRBJ2-3 TRBV12-3/TRBV12-4 CASSPPVGGPATDTQYF TGTGCCAGCAGCCCACCCGTGGGCGGCCCAGCCACAGATACGCAGTATTTT
- - TRBJ1-5 TRBV20-1 CSVSRLNQPQHF TGCAGTGTTTCGAGGCTAAATCAGCCCCAGCATTTT
many TRBD2 TRBJ2-1 TRBV15 CATRRTSDYNEQFF TGTGCCACCAGGCGGACTAGCGACTACAATGAGCAGTTCTTC
- - TRBJ1-1 TRBV18 CASTLLRTVTGYTEAFF TGTGCCAGCACTTTGCTTAGGACAGTGACGGGATACACTGAAGCTTTCTTT
many TRBD2 TRBJ2-3 TRBV9 CASSWTSGRAQDTQYF TGTGCCAGCAGTTGGACTAGCGGGAGGGCGCAAGATACGCAGTATTTT
- - TRBJ2-7 TRBV5-6 CASSFYAGDKSFEQYF TGTGCCAGCAGCTTTTATGCAGGGGATAAGAGCTTTGAGCAGTACTTC
- - TRBJ2-2 TRBV4-3 CASSRREQVTGELFF TGCGCCAGCAGCCGAAGAGAACAGGTTACCGGGGAGCTGTTTTTT
- - TRBJ2-1 TRBV9 CASSGGQYNEQFF TGTGCCAGCAGCGGCGGACAGTACAATGAGCAGTTCTTC
many TRBD2 TRBJ2-7 TRBV20-1 CSARGDSGRSYEQYF TGCAGTGCTAGAGGAGATAGCGGGAGGTCCTACGAGCAGTACTTC
few - TRBJ2-3 TRBV12-3/TRBV12-4 CASSLRTVVSDTQYF TGTGCCAGCAGCCTACGGACCGTGGTCTCAGATACGCAGTATTTT